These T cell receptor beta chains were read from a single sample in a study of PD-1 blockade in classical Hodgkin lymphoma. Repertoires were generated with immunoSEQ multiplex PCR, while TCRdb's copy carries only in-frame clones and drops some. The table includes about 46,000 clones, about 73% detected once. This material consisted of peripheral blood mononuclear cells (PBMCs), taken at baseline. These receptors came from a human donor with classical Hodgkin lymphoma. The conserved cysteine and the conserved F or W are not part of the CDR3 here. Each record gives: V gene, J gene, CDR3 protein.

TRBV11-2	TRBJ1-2	ASSLDRVGDYGYT
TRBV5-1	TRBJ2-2	ATDTTTDPETTGELF
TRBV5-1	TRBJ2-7	ASSLDSFYEQY
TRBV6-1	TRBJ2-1	ASSGSGHNEQF
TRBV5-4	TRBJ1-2	ASRVQGLSYGYT
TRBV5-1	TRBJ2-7	ASSLAVQGTQEQY
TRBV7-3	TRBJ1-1	ASSPQGGTEAF
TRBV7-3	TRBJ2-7	ASSAIGGQTMEQY
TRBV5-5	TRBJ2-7	ASSLEDRDPYEQY
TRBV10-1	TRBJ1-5	ASTTGQNEGYSNQPQH
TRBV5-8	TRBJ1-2	ASTLLAFSYGYT
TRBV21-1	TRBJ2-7	ASRLLQGEQY
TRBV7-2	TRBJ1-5	ASSFPFGTAALH
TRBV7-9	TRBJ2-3	ASSLKTGGKTDTQY
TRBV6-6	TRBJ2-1	ASSFTGSSYNEQF
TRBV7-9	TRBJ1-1	ASFRTGVNTEAF
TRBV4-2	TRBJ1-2	ASSQDRDRAGYGYT
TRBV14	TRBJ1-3	ASSQQRGSGNTIY
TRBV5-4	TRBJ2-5	ASSLAAQETQY
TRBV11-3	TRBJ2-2	ASKWVAGGYGELF
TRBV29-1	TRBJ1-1	SDSLNTEAF
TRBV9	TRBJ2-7	ASSPGPLAYEQY
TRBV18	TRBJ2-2	ASSPRSERGTGELF
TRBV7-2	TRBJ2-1	ASSQEGANNEQF
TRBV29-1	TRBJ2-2	SVAGLAGGTGELF
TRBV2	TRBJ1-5	ASGLGHSNQPQH
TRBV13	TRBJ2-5	ASSPTGLGQETQY
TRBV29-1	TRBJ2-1	SAHRTVNNEQF
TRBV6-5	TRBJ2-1	ASSWTGGAVYNEQF
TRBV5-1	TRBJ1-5	ASSLDGTGSNQPQH
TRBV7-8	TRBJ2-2	ASSLYLQDREGAGELF
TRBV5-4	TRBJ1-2	ASSLEVGTRGYT
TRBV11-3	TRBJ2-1	ASSLGLAPYNEQF
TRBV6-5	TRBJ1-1	ASRSGRPNTEAF
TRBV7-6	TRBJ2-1	ASSKSSYNEQF
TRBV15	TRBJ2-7	ATSRDKLGVYEQY
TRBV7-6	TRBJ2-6	ASSYGGSGANVLT